This is a list of T cell receptor beta chains from one sample in a study of blood T cell repertoires in COVID-19. Assay: immunoSEQ multiplex PCR; the TCRdb copy retains only in-frame clones and omits some. The table includes about 180,000 clones, about 86% detected once. The sample comprised peripheral blood. The receptors stem from a woman aged 25 to 39 with active or convalescent COVID-19. CDR3s include the opening cysteine and the closing phenylalanine or tryptophan. The D gene is left open where the match is weak.

D: NA
V: TRBV25-1
J: TRBJ1-6
CDR3: CASSEAQVRVAYNSPLHF

D: TRBD1
V: TRBV24-1
J: TRBJ1-2
CDR3: CATSDRDSANYGYTF

D: NA
V: TRBV6-5
J: TRBJ2-1
CDR3: CASTLQGSYNEQFF

D: TRBD1
V: TRBV15
J: TRBJ2-5
CDR3: CATSRDGGTGQETQYF

D: NA
V: TRBV2
J: TRBJ2-5
CDR3: CASNDGKGEETQYF

D: TRBD2
V: TRBV5-4
J: TRBJ2-3
CDR3: CASSHSSGGVGDTQYF

D: NA
V: TRBV9
J: TRBJ2-1
CDR3: CASSASGSYNEQFF

D: NA
V: TRBV27
J: TRBJ2-3
CDR3: CASRGTDSTDTQYF

D: TRBD1
V: TRBV5-8
J: TRBJ1-4
CDR3: CASSLEGGQILTNEKLFF

D: TRBD2
V: TRBV9
J: TRBJ2-1
CDR3: CASSVAGTSGGNEQFF

D: NA
V: TRBV2
J: TRBJ1-5
CDR3: CASREQGIGNQPQHF

D: NA
V: TRBV5-1
J: TRBJ1-1
CDR3: CASSLEPPGGDTEAFF

D: TRBD1
V: TRBV6-5
J: TRBJ1-1
CDR3: CASSFTGGEGKPFF

D: TRBD1
V: TRBV29-1
J: TRBJ1-2
CDR3: CSVGQGRGGYTF

D: NA
V: TRBV28
J: TRBJ2-7
CDR3: CASSLYRNEQYF

D: NA
V: TRBV29-1
J: TRBJ2-2
CDR3: CSTRGGSDTGELFF

D: NA
V: TRBV19
J: TRBJ1-2
CDR3: CASSIDRGGPNYGYTF

D: NA
V: TRBV24-1
J: TRBJ2-5
CDR3: CATSRTAAEETQYF

D: NA
V: TRBV19
J: TRBJ1-5
CDR3: CASRNRAPTPQHF

D: TRBD1
V: TRBV3-1/TRBV3-2
J: TRBJ2-5
CDR3: CASSQDVRTGVYF

D: NA
V: TRBV3-1/TRBV3-2
J: TRBJ2-7
CDR3: CASSQEGNFYEQYF

D: TRBD1
V: TRBV4-1
J: TRBJ2-2
CDR3: CASSRETGFSFTGELFF

D: NA
V: TRBV7-9
J: TRBJ1-3
CDR3: CASSSTGLSSGNTIYF

D: TRBD2
V: TRBV9
J: TRBJ2-7
CDR3: CASSPAPGGGRALRYEQYF

D: NA
V: TRBV12-3/TRBV12-4
J: TRBJ2-3
CDR3: CASSLASADTQYF

D: NA
V: TRBV13
J: TRBJ1-2
CDR3: CASSFDGGRVGANYGYTF

D: NA
V: TRBV30
J: TRBJ1-5
CDR3: CAWSVGGLGNQPQHF

D: TRBD1
V: TRBV28
J: TRBJ1-6
CDR3: CASSLGQGPPGNSPLHF

D: TRBD1
V: TRBV6-6
J: TRBJ2-7
CDR3: CATATGTGSYEQYF

D: NA
V: TRBV7-2
J: TRBJ2-1
CDR3: CASSPASNEQFF

D: NA
V: TRBV4-1
J: TRBJ2-3
CDR3: CASSQAGIGTDTQYF

D: NA
V: TRBV28
J: TRBJ1-1
CDR3: CASSPDGDEAFF

D: TRBD2
V: TRBV29-1
J: TRBJ2-1
CDR3: CSVSGRRSYNEQFF

D: NA
V: TRBV28
J: TRBJ1-2
CDR3: CASGIAGSTTYGYTF

D: TRBD1
V: TRBV30
J: TRBJ1-5
CDR3: CAWSGTGSKNQPQHF

D: NA
V: TRBV27
J: TRBJ1-1
CDR3: CASSPWIQDTEAFF

D: TRBD1
V: TRBV7-7
J: TRBJ2-5
CDR3: CASSLTGAETQYF

D: NA
V: TRBV6-5
J: TRBJ2-7
CDR3: CASSSRTEYYEQYF

D: NA
V: TRBV7-4
J: TRBJ1-1
CDR3: CASSLEYLGGREGLENTEAFF

D: TRBD2
V: TRBV6-5
J: TRBJ2-3
CDR3: CASSYKAGGPDTQYF